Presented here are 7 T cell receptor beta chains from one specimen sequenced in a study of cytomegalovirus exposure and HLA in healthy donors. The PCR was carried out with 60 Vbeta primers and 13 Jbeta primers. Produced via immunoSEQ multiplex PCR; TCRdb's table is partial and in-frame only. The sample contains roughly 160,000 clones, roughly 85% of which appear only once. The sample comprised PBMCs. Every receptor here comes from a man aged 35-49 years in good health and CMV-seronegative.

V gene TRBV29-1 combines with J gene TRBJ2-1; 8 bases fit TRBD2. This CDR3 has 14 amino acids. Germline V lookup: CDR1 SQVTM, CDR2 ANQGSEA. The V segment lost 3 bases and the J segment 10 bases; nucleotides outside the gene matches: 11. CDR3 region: CSVEWREVSREQFF. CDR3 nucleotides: TGCAGCGTTGAGTGGCGGGAGGTCTCACGGGAGCAGTTCTTC.

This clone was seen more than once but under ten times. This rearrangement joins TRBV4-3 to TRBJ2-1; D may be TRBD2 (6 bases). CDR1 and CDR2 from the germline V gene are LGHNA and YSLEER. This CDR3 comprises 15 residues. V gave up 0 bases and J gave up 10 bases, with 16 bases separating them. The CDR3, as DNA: TGCGCCAGCAGCCAAGAAACGGGGAGGATAGGGGAGCAGTTCTTC. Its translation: CASSQETGRIGEQFF.

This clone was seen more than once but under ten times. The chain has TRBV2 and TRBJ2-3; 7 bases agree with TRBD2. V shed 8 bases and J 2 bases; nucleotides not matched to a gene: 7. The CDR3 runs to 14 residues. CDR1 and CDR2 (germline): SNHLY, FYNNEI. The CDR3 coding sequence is TGTGCCAGCCGACGACTAGCTAACACAGATACGCAGTATTTT. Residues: CASRRLANTDTQYF.

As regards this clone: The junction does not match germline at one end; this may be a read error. The DNA for the CDR3 is TGTGCCAGCAGCTTTGCGGACAGGGGTATGGTTTTT. Protein product: CASSFADRGMVF. V gene TRBV11-2 combines with J gene TRBJ1-6; 9 bases agree with TRBD1. CDR1 is SGHAT and CDR2 is FQNNGV in the germline V gene. The CDR3 spans 12 residues.

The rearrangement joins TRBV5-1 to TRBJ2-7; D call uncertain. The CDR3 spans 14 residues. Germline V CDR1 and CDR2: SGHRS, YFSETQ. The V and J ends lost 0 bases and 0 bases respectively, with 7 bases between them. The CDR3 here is CASSLDSYSYEQYF. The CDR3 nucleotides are TGCGCCAGCAGCTTGGACAGTTACTCCTACGAGCAGTACTTC.

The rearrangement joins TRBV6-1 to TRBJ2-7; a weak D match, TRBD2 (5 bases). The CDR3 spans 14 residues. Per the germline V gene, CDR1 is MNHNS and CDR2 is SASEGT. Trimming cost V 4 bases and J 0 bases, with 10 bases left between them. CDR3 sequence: CASSGPSNSYEQYF. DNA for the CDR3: TGTGCCAGCAGTGGACCTAGCAACTCCTACGAGCAGTACTTC.

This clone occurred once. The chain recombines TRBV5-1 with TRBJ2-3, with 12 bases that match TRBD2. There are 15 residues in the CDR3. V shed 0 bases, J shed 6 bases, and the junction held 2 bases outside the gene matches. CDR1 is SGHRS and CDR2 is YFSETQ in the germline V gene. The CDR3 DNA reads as TGCGCCAGCAGCTTGGCCCTAGCGGGAGGGGATACGCAGTATTTT. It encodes CASSLALAGGDTQYF. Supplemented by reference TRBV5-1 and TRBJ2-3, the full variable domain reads KAGVTQTPRYLIKTRGQQVTLSCSPISGHRSVSWYQQTPGQGLQFLFEYFSETQRNKGNFPGRFSGRQFSNSRSEMNVSTLELGDSALYLCASSLALAGGDTQYFGPGTRLTVL.